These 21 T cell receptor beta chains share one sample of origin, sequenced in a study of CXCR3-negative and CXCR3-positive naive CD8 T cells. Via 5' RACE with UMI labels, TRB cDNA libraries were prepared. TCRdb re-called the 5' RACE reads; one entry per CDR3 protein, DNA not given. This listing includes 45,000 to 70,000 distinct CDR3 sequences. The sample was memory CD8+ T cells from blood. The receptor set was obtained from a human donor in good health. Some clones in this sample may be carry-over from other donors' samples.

The CDR3 sequence: CASSQGDRGYEQYF. The chain combines TRBV3-1 with TRBJ2-7; TCRdb's D call, TRBD1, is unchecked because there is no DNA. The CDR3 runs to 14 residues. Per germline, CDR1 LGHDT and CDR2 YNNKEL (reference sequence).

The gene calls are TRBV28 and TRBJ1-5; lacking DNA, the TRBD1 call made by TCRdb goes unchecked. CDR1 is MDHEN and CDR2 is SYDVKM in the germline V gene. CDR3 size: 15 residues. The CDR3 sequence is CASSLTVISNQPQHF.

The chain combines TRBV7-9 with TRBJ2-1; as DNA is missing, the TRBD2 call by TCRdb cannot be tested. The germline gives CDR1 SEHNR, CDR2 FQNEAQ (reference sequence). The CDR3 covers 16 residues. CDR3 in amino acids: CASSLFELAGRYEQFF.

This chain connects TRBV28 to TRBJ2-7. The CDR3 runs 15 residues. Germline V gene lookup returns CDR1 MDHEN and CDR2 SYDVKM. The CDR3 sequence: CASSLTPLEPYEQYF.

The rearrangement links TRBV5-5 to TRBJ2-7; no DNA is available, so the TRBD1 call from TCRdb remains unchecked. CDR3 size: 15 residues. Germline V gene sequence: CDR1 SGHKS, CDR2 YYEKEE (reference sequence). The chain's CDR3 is CASTLEGKISYEQYF.

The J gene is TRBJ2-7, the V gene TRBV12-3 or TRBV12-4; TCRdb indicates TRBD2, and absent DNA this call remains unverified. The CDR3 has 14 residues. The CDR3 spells CASSLAGLQPEQYF.

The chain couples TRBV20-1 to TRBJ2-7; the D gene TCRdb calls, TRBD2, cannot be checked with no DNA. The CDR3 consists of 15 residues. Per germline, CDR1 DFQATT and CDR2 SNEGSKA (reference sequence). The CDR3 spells CSAQEYRDRAYEQYF.

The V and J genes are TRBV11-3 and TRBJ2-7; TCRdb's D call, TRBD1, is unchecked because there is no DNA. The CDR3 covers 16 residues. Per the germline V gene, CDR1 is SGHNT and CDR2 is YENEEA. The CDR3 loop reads CARRSTGDDLPYEQYF.

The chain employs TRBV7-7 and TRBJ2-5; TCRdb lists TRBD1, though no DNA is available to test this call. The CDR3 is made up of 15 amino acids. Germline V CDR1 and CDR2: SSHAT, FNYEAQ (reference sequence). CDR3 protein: CASSLWDRAQETQYF. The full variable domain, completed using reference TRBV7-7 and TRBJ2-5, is GAGVSQSPRYKVTKRGQDVTLRCDPISSHATLYWYQQALGQGPEFLTYFNYEAQPDKSGLPSDRFSAERPEGSISTLTIQRTEQRDSAMYRCASSLWDRAQETQYFGPGTRLLVL.

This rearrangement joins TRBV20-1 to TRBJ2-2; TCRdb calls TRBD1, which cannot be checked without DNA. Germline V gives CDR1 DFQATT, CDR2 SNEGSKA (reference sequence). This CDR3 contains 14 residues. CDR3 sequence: CSTRQGGDTGELFF.

CDR3 sequence reads: CASSAPVGEQYF. The chain employs TRBV12-3 or TRBV12-4 and TRBJ2-7; the D call of TRBD1 rests on TCRdb alone, since no DNA is present to check it. This CDR3 is 12 amino acids long.

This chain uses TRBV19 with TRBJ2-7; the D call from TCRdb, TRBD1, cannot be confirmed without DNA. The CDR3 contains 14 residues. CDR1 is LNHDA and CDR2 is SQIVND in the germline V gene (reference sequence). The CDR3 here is CASSIEGPDYEQYF.

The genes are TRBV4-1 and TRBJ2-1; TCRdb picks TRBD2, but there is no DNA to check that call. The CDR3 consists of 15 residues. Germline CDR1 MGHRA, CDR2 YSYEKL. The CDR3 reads CATSQAGLAGDEQFF.

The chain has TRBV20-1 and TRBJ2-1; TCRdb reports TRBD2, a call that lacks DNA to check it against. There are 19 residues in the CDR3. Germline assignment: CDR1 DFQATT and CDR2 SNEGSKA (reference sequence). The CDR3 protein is CSAKWETSGRVFYYNEQFF.

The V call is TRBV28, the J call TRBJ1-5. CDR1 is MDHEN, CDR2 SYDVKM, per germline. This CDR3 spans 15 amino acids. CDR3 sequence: CASSWLGRSNQPQHF.

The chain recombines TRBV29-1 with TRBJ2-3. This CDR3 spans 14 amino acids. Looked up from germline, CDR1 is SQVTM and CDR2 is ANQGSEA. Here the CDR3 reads CSVGFAILGDPQYF.

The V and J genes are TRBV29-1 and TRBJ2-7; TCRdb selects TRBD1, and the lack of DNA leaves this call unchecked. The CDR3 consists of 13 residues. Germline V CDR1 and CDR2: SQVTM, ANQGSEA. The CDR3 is CSVEGGHSYEQYF.

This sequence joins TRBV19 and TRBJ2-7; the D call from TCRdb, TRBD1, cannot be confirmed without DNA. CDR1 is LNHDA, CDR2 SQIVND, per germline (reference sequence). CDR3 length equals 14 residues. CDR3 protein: CASRTGTGDYEQYF.

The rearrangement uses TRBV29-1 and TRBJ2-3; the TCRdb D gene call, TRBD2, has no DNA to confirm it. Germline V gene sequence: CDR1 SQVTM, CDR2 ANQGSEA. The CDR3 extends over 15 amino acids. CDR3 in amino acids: CSAATSGGAPDTQYF.

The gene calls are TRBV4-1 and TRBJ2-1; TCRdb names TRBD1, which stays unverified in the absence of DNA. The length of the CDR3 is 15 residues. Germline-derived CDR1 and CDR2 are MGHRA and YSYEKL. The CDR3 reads CASSQVDRGAVEQFF.

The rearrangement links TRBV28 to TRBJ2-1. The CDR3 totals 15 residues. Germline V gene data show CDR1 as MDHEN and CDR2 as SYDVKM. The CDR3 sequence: CATQEVGSTYNEQFF.